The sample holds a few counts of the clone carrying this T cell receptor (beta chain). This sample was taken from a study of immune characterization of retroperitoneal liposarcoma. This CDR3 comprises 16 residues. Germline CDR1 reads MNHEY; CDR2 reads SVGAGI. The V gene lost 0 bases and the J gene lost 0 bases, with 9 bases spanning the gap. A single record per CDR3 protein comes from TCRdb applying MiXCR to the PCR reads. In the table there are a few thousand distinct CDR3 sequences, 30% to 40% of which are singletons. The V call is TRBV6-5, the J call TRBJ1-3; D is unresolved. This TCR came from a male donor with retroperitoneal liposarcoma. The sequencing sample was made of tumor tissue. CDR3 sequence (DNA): TGTGCCAGCAGTTACTCACTGGTACACTCTGGAAACACCATATATTTT. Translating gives CASSYSLVHSGNTIYF.